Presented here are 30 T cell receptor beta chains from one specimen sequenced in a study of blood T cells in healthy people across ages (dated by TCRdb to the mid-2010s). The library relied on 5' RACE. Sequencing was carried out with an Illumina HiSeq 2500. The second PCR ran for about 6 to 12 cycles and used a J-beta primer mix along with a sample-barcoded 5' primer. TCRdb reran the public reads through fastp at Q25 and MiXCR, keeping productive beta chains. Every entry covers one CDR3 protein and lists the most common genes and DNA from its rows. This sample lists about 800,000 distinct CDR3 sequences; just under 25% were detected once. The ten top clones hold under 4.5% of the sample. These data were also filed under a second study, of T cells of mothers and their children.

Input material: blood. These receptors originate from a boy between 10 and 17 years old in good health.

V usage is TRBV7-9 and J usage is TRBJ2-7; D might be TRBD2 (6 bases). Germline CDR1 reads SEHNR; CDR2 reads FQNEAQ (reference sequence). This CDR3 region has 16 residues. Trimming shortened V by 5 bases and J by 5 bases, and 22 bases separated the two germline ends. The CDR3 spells CASSPLGRERRNEQYF. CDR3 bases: TGTGCCAGCAGCCCCCTAGGCCGGGAGCGCCGCAACGAGCAGTACTTC.

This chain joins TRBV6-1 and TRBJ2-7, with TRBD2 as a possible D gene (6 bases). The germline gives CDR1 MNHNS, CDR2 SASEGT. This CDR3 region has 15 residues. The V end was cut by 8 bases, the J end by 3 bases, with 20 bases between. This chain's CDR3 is CASDSRGGIGYEQYF. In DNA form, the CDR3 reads TGTGCCAGCGACTCTCGGGGAGGAATAGGCTACGAGCAGTACTTC.

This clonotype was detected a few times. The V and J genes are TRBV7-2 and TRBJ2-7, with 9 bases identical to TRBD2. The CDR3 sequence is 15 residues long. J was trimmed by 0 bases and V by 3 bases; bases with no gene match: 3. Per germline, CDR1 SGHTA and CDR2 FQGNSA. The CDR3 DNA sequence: TGTGCCAGCAGCTTGGTAGCGGGGGACTCCTACGAGCAGTACTTC. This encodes CASSLVAGDSYEQYF.

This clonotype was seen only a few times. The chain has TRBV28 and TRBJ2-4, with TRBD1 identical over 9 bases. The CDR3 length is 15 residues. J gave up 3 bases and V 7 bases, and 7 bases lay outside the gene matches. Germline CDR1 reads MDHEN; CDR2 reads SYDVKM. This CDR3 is CASTAGTGNKNIQYF. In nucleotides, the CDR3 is TGTGCCAGCACCGCCGGGACAGGGAACAAAAACATTCAGTACTTC.

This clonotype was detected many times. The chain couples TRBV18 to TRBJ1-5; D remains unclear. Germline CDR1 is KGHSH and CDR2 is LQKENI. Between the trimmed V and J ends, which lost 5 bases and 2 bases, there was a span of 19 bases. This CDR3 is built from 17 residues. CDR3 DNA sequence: TGTGCCAGCTCAAACATCGGACTGCAAATACGCAATCAGCCCCAGCATTTT. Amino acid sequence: CASSNIGLQIRNQPQHF.

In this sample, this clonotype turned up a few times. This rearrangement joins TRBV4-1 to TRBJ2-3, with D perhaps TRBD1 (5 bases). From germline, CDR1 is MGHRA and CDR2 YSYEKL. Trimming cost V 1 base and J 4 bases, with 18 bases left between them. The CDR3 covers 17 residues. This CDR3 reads CASSQGWQGVWSDTQYF. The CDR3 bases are TGCGCCAGCAGCCAAGGATGGCAGGGCGTTTGGTCAGATACGCAGTATTTT.

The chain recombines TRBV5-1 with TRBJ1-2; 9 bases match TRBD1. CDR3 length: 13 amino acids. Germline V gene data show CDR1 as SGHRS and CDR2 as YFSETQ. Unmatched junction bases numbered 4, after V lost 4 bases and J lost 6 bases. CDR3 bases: TGCGCCAGCAGCCACGACAGGGGGAATGGCTACACCTTC. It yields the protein CASSHDRGNGYTF.

This CDR3 reads CASSYSAGGGEQYF. The CDR3 coding sequence is TGTGCCAGCAGTTACTCTGCGGGAGGAGGAGAGCAGTACTTC. The rearrangement links TRBV6-5 to TRBJ2-7; 8 nucleotides line up with TRBD2. The CDR3 length is 14 residues. Trimming cost V 0 bases and J 7 bases; bases outside gene matches: 5. Germline CDR1 and CDR2: MNHEY and SVGAGI.

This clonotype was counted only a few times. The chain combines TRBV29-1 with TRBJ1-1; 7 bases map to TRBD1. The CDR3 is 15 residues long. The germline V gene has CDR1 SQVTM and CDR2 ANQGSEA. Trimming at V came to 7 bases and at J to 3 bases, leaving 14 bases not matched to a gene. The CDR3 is CSAVPTGARDTEAFF. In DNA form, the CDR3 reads TGCAGCGCTGTTCCCACAGGGGCGCGCGACACTGAAGCTTTCTTT. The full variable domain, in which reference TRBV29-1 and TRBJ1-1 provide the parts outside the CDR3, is SAVISQKPSRDICQRGTSLTIQCQVDSQVTMMFWYRQQPGQSLTLIATANQGSEATYESGFVIDKFPISRPNLTFSTLTVSNMSPEDSSIYLCSAVPTGARDTEAFFGQGTRLTVV.

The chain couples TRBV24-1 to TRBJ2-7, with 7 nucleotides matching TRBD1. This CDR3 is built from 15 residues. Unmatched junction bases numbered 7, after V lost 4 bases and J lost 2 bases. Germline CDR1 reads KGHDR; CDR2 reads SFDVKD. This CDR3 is CATSDPSQGTYEQYF. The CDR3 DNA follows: TGTGCCACCAGTGACCCCTCACAGGGGACCTACGAGCAGTACTTC.

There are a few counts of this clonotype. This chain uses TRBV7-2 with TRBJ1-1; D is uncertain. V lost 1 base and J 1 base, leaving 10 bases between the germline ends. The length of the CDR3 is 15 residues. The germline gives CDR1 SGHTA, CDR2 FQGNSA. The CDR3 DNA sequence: TGTGCCAGCAGCTTAGTCCACCCCGAGAACACTGAAGCTTTCTTT. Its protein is CASSLVHPENTEAFF.

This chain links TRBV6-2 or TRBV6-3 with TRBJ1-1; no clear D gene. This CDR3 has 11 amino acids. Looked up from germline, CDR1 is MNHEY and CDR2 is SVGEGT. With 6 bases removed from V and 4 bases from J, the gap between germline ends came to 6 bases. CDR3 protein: CASRRSTEAFF. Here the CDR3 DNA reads TGTGCCAGCAGACGGAGCACTGAAGCTTTCTTT.

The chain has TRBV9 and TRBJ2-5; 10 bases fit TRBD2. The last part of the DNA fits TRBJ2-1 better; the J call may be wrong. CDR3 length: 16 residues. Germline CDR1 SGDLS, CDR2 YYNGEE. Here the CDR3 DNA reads TGTGCCAGCAGCGTAGCGTTCTCTAGCGGGGGAGGTGAGCAGTTCTTC. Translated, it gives CASSVAFSSGGGEQFF.

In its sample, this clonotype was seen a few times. This chain's CDR3 is CASSLVAGSNEKLFF. DNA of the CDR3: TGCGCCAGCAGCTTGGTGGCAGGGAGTAATGAAAAACTGTTTTTT. V is TRBV5-1 and J is TRBJ1-4; TRBD1 might be the D (5 bases). The ends were cut back, 0 bases at V and 4 bases at J, with 10 bases in the middle. The CDR3 runs 15 residues. Germline V gives CDR1 SGHRS, CDR2 YFSETQ.

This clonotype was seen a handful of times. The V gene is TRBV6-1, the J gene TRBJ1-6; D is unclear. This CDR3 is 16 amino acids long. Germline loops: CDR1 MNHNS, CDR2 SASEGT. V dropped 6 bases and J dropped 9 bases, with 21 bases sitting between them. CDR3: CASRKTFSEGFSPLHF. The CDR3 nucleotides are TGTGCCAGCAGGAAAACATTCTCGGAGGGATTTTCACCCCTCCACTTT.

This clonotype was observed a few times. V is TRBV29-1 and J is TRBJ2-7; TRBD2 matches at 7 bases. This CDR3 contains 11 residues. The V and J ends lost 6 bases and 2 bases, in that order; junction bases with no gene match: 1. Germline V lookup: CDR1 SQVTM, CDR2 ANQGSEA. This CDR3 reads CSVGLAYEQYF. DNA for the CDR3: TGCAGCGTAGGACTAGCCTACGAGCAGTACTTC.

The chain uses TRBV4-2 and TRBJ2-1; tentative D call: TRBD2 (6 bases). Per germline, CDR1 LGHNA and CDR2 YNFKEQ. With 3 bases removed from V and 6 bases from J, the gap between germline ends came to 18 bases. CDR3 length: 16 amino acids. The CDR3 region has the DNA TGTGCCAGCAGCCAGGGACTCGGGGCTATGGGCAATGAGCAGTTCTTC. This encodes CASSQGLGAMGNEQFF.

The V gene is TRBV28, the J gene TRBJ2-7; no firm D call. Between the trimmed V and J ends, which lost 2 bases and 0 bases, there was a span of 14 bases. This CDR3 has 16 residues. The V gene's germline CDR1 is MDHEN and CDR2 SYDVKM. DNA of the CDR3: TGTGCCAGCAGTTTAGGGTTATCGGTCAGCTCCTACGAGCAGTACTTC. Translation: CASSLGLSVSSYEQYF. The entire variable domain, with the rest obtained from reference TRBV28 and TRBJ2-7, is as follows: DVKVTQSSRYLVKRTGEKVFLECVQDMDHENMFWYRQDPGLGLRLIYFSYDVKMKEKGDIPEGYSVSREKKERFSLILESASTNQTSMYLCASSLGLSVSSYEQYFGPGTRLTVT.

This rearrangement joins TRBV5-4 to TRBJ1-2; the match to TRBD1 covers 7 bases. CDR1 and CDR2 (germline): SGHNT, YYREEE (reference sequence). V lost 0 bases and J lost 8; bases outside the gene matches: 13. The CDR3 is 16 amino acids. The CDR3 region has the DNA TGTGCCAGCAGCTTGGTTGGGACAGCGAAAATTGGGGGCTACACCTTC. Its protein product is CASSLVGTAKIGGYTF.

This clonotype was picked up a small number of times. CDR3 DNA: TGTGCCAGCAGCCACAAGACAGGCAATCAGCCCCAGCATTTT. Protein: CASSHKTGNQPQHF. The chain carries TRBV4-2 and TRBJ1-5; D perhaps matches TRBD1 (5 bases). The CDR3 length is 14 residues. V was trimmed by 3 bases and J by 2 bases, leaving 8 bases between them. Looked up from germline, CDR1 is LGHNA and CDR2 is YNFKEQ.

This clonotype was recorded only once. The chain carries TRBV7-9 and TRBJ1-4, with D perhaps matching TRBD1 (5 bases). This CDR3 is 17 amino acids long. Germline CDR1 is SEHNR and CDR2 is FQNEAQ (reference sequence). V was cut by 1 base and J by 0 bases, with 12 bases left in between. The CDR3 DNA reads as TGTGCCAGCAGCTTAGGGAGACAGATTGCAACTAATGAAAAACTGTTTTTT. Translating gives CASSLGRQIATNEKLFF. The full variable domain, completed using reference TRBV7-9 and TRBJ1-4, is DTGVSQNPRHKITKRGQNVTFRCDPISEHNRLYWYRQTLGQGPEFLTYFQNEAQLEKSRLLSDRFSAERPKGSFSTLEIQRTEQGDSAMYLCASSLGRQIATNEKLFFGSGTQLSVL.

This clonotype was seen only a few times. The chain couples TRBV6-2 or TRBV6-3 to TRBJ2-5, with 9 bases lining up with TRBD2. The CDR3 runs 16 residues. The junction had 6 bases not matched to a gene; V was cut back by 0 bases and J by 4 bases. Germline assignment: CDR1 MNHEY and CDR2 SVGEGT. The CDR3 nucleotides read TGTGCCAGCAGTTACTCCACCGCGGGGGGGCCAGAGACCCAGTACTTC. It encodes CASSYSTAGGPETQYF.

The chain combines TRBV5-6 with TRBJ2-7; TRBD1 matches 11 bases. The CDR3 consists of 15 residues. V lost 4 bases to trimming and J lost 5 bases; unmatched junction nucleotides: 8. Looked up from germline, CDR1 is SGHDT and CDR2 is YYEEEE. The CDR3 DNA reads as TGTGCCAGCAGCGTGAGAAGGACAGGGGGCAACGAGCAGTACTTC. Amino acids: CASSVRRTGGNEQYF.

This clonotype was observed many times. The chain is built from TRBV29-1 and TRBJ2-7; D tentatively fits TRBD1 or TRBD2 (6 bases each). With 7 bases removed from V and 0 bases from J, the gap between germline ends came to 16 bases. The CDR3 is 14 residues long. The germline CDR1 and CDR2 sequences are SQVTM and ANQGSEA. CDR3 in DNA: TGCAGCGCGCAGACGGGGGCCCCCTCCTACGAGCAGTACTTC. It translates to CSAQTGAPSYEQYF.

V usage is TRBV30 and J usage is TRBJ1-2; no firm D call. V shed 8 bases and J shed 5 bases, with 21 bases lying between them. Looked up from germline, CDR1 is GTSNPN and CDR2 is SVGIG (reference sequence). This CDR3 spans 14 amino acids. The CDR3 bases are TGTGCCACACTCCGGGTCCTCCTTGGTTATGGCTACACCTTC. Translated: CATLRVLLGYGYTF.

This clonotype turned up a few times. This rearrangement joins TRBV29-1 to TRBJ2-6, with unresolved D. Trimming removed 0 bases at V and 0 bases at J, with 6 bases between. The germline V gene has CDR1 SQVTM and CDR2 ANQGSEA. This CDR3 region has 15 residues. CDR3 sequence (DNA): TGCAGCGTTGAAGATTGGAGCTCTGGGGCCAACGTCCTGACTTTC. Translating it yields CSVEDWSSGANVLTF. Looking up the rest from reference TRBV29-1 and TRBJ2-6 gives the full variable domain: SAVISQKPSRDICQRGTSLTIQCQVDSQVTMMFWYRQQPGQSLTLIATANQGSEATYESGFVIDKFPISRPNLTFSTLTVSNMSPEDSSIYLCSVEDWSSGANVLTFGAGSRLTVL.

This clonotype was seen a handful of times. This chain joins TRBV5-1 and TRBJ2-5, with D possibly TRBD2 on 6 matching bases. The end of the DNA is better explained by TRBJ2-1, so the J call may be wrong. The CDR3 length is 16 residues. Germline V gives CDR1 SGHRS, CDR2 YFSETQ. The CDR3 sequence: CASSLAGTVSDNEQFF. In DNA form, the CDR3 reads TGCGCCAGCAGCTTGGCGGGGACTGTCAGTGACAATGAGCAGTTCTTC.

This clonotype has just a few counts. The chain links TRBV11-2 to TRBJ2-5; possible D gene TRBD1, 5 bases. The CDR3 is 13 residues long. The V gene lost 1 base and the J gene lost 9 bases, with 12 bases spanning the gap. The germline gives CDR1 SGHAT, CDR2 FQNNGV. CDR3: CASSLAPVGPQYF. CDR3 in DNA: TGTGCCAGCAGCTTAGCTCCGGTGGGGCCCCAGTACTTC.

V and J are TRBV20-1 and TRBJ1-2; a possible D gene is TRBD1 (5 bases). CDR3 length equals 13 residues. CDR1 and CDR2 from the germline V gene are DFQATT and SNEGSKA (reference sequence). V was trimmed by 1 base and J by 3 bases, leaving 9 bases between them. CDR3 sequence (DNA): TGCAGTGCTAGAGGGGGCAGGCACTATGGCTACACCTTC. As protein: CSARGGRHYGYTF.

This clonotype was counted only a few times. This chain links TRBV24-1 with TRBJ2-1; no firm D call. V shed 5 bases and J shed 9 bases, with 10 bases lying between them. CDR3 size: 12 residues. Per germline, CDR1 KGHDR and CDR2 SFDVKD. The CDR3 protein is CATSVSGIEQFF. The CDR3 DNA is TGTGCCACCAGTGTATCTGGGATTGAGCAGTTCTTC.